These 20 T cell receptor beta chains share one sample of origin, sequenced in a study of blood T cell repertoires in COVID-19. Sequenced by immunoSEQ multiplex PCR; TCRdb stores in-frame clones only, minus some. In the table there are 130,000 or so clones, about 76% of which are singletons. Sequences were obtained from peripheral blood. These receptors all come from a woman in her seventies with COVID-19, enrolled during active disease.

The J gene is TRBJ1-6, the V gene TRBV2, with TRBD1 as a possible D gene (5 bases). The CDR3 length is 17 residues. Germline V gives CDR1 SNHLY, CDR2 FYNNEI. V was pared by 2 bases and J by 10 bases, with 21 bases between. CDR3 DNA sequence: TGTGCCAGCAGTGAATTCGAGTTCAGGGCCTGGGGCTCACCCCTCCACTTT. It translates to CASSEFEFRAWGSPLHF.

This clone was detected once. The V and J genes are TRBV2 and TRBJ1-2; 7 nucleotides match TRBD1. Per germline, CDR1 SNHLY and CDR2 FYNNEI. Germline trimming cut 2 bases from V and 8 bases from J; bases unmatched to any gene: 5. The CDR3 spans 13 residues. Here the CDR3 reads CASSETGAIGYTF. Here the CDR3 DNA reads TGTGCCAGCAGTGAAACAGGGGCGATCGGCTACACCTTC.

The chain recombines TRBV2 with TRBJ1-2; maybe TRBD1 (5 bases). The CDR3 is 16 amino acids. Germline lookup yields CDR1 SNHLY and CDR2 FYNNEI. The ends were cut back, 6 bases at V and 0 bases at J, with 17 bases in the middle. CDR3 amino acids: CASRGGDGHANYGYTF. CDR3 nucleotide sequence: TGTGCCAGCAGAGGAGGGGACGGACATGCTAACTATGGCTACACCTTC.

This clone was detected a few times. The rearrangement links TRBV6-5 to TRBJ1-2; weak D call: TRBD1 (5 bases). CDR3 length: 14 residues. Germline-derived CDR1 and CDR2 are MNHEY and SVGAGI. Trimming took off 0 bases at V and 4 bases at J, with 9 bases between the two ends. CDR3 region: CASSYSAGVYGYTF. As DNA, the CDR3 is TGTGCCAGCAGTTACTCGGCGGGGGTCTATGGCTACACCTTC.

This sequence joins TRBV7-6 and TRBJ2-1, with D hard to call. The germline V gene has CDR1 SGHVS and CDR2 FNYEAQ. V lost 7 bases to trimming and J lost 8 bases, with 15 bases between them. This CDR3 comprises 13 residues. CDR3 DNA: TGTGCCAGCACCCTTGGGCCCTCCTATGAGCAGTTCTTC. Translated: CASTLGPSYEQFF.

The V gene is TRBV19, the J gene TRBJ2-5; 14 bases match TRBD2. With 5 bases clipped from V and 5 bases from J, the junction kept 4 bases outside the gene matches. CDR3 length: 15 amino acids. Germline CDR1 and CDR2: LNHDA and SQIVND (reference sequence). CDR3 nucleotide sequence: TGTGCCAGTAGTCGACTAGCGGGGGGGCCGGAGACCCAGTACTTC. It encodes CASSRLAGGPETQYF.

This chain uses TRBV6-5 with TRBJ1-4; 7 nucleotides agree with TRBD1. J gave up 6 bases and V 6 bases, and 7 bases lay outside the gene matches. Germline lookup yields CDR1 MNHEY and CDR2 SVGAGI. The CDR3 runs 14 residues. In nucleotides, the CDR3 is TGTGCCAGCAGCCGACAGGGCGGGGATGAAAAACTGTTTTTT. It translates to CASSRQGGDEKLFF.

The rearrangement uses TRBV5-5 and TRBJ2-5; 9 bases map to TRBD2. CDR1 is SGHKS and CDR2 is YYEKEE in the germline V gene (reference sequence). The CDR3 contains 15 residues. The V segment lost 0 bases and the J segment 4 bases; nucleotides outside the gene matches: 4. CDR3 DNA sequence: TGTGCCAGCAGCTTGGAAGGCGGGGGGGCAGAGACCCAGTACTTC. It is translated as CASSLEGGGAETQYF. The complete variable domain, with remaining parts taken from reference TRBV5-5 and TRBJ2-5, reads DAGVTQSPTHLIKTRGQQVTLRCSPISGHKSVSWYQQVLGQGPQFIFQYYEKEERGRGNFPDRFSARQFPNYSSELNVNALLLGDSALYLCASSLEGGGAETQYFGPGTRLLVL.

The chain couples TRBV5-4 to TRBJ1-1; no clear D gene. The ends were cut back, 0 bases at V and 1 base at J, with 7 bases in the middle. Germline assignment: CDR1 SGHNT and CDR2 YYREEE (reference sequence). The CDR3 is 14 residues long. This CDR3 is CASSLVSGNTEAFF. CDR3 nucleotide sequence: TGTGCCAGCAGCTTGGTTTCGGGGAACACTGAAGCTTTCTTT.

The chain is built from TRBV24-1 and TRBJ2-5; 8 nucleotides agree with TRBD1. With 7 bases clipped from V and 2 bases from J, the junction kept 5 bases outside the gene matches. This CDR3 spans 14 amino acids. Germline loops: CDR1 KGHDR, CDR2 SFDVKD. The CDR3 nucleotides read TGTGCCACCAGAGGGACAGGACAACAAGAGACCCAGTACTTC. It is translated as CATRGTGQQETQYF.

On this clone: Distinct nucleotide sequences in the sample also encode this CDR3. The chain carries TRBV27 and TRBJ1-1; weak D call: TRBD1 (6 bases). Per germline, CDR1 MNHEY and CDR2 SMNVEV (reference sequence). This CDR3 contains 13 residues. Trimming cost V 6 bases and J 4 bases, with 12 bases left between them. CDR3 residues: CASSLYRATEAFF. CDR3 bases: TGTGCCAGCAGCCTCTACAGGGCCACTGAAGCTTTCTTT.

The J gene is TRBJ2-2, the V gene TRBV30, with 7 bases matching TRBD1. V gave up 4 bases and J gave up 1 base; unmatched junction bases: 9. Germline V gene lookup returns CDR1 GTSNPN and CDR2 SVGIG (reference sequence). The CDR3 covers 16 residues. CDR3 loop: CAWIKSGQLNTGELFF. The CDR3, as DNA: TGTGCCTGGATCAAATCGGGACAGTTGAACACCGGGGAGCTGTTTTTT. Combining the CDR3 with reference TRBV30 and TRBJ2-2 gives the whole variable domain SQTIHQWPATLVQPVGSPLSLECTVEGTSNPNLYWYRQAAGRGLQLLFYSVGIGQISSEVPQNLSASRPQDRQFILSSKKLLLSDSGFYLCAWIKSGQLNTGELFFGEGSRLTVL.

The chain has TRBV11-3 and TRBJ2-3; 10 positions match TRBD1. V gave up 5 bases and J gave up 6 bases; unmatched junction bases: 5. The length of the CDR3 is 14 residues. CDR1 and CDR2 (germline): SGHNT, YENEEA. DNA of the CDR3: TGTGCCAGCAGCCCCGGGACAGGGGCCGATACGCAGTATTTT. Its protein product is CASSPGTGADTQYF.

The rearrangement uses TRBV7-8 and TRBJ2-1; a possible D gene is TRBD1 (6 bases). The CDR3 is 11 residues long. Trimming took 5 bases from V and 10 from J, leaving 9 bases between them. The V gene's germline CDR1 is SGHVS and CDR2 FQNEAQ. The CDR3 DNA is TGTGCCAGCAGCCCCGGGACAGAGCAGTTCTTC. Its translation: CASSPGTEQFF. The whole variable domain, filled in from reference TRBV7-8 and TRBJ2-1, reads GAGVSQSPRYKVAKRGQDVALRCDPISGHVSLFWYQQALGQGPEFLTYFQNEAQLDKSGLPSDRFFAERPEGSVSTLKIQRTQQEDSAVYLCASSPGTEQFFGPGTRLTVL.

The V gene is TRBV19, the J gene TRBJ1-5; tentatively, D is TRBD1 (6 bases). Between the trimmed V and J ends, which lost 3 bases and 1 base, there was a span of 13 bases. There are 16 residues in the CDR3. CDR1 is LNHDA and CDR2 is SQIVND in the germline V gene (reference sequence). CDR3 residues: CASSIGQLLSNQPQHF. The CDR3 DNA is TGTGCCAGTAGTATCGGACAGCTTCTGAGCAATCAGCCCCAGCATTTT.

The chain combines TRBV10-2 with TRBJ1-3; 7 positions agree with TRBD1. The CDR3 spans 16 residues. Per the germline V gene, CDR1 is WSHSY and CDR2 is SAAADI. J gave up 1 base and V 5 bases, and 8 bases lay outside the gene matches. The CDR3 spells CASSLKGQSSGNTIYF. The CDR3, as DNA: TGCGCCAGCAGTCTTAAGGGACAGTCATCTGGAAACACCATATATTTT.

The V and J genes are TRBV5-4 and TRBJ1-1, with a possible D match to TRBD1 (5 bases). The V gene lost 4 bases and the J gene lost 6 bases, with 19 bases spanning the gap. The length of the CDR3 is 15 residues. The germline gives CDR1 SGHNT, CDR2 YYREEE (reference sequence). This CDR3 is CASSPRGGVAAEAFF. Written as DNA, the CDR3 is TGTGCCAGCAGCCCCCGGGGGGGAGTCGCCGCTGAAGCTTTCTTT. Filled out from reference TRBV5-4 and TRBJ1-1, the complete variable domain reads ETGVTQSPTHLIKTRGQQVTLRCSSQSGHNTVSWYQQALGQGPQFIFQYYREEENGRGNFPPRFSGLQFPNYSSELNVNALELDDSALYLCASSPRGGVAAEAFFGQGTRLTVV.

This chain links TRBV2 with TRBJ1-2, with D tentatively TRBD1 (5 bases). V lost 4 bases to trimming and J lost 0 bases, with 6 bases between them. Germline V gene lookup returns CDR1 SNHLY and CDR2 FYNNEI. The CDR3 contains 13 residues. CDR3 in amino acids: CASSGTPNYGYTF. CDR3 nucleotide sequence: TGTGCCAGCAGTGGGACACCTAACTATGGCTACACCTTC.

This clone has only a few counts. The chain has TRBV6-5 and TRBJ2-1, with 8 bases matching TRBD1. The V gene end was trimmed by 6 bases and the J gene end by 10 bases; junction bases not matched to a gene: 14. The CDR3 sequence is 15 residues long. Germline assignment: CDR1 MNHEY and CDR2 SVGAGI. The CDR3 DNA follows: TGTGCCAGCAGACGACAGGGGACAATCGATGGGGAGCAGTTCTTC. Translation gives CASRRQGTIDGEQFF.

This chain uses TRBV3-1 (or the pseudogene TRBV3-2) with TRBJ2-5; D may be TRBD2 (5 bases). The CDR3 sequence is 15 residues long. V lost 1 base, J lost 5 bases, and 14 bases lay in between. The V gene's germline CDR1 is LGHDT and CDR2 YNNKEL (reference sequence). Here the CDR3 DNA reads TGTGCCAGCAGCCAAGTTCGAGGAGGAAGGGAGACCCAGTACTTC. Translating gives CASSQVRGGRETQYF.